Shown below are 30 T cell receptor beta chains from a single sample sequenced in a study of blood T cell repertoires in COVID-19 (dated by TCRdb to 2018 to 2020). Libraries were built with the immunoSEQ multiplex PCR assay. TCRdb took over this immuneACCESS table, retaining in-frame rearrangements with V and J assigned. Such tables are incomplete; in checked studies, under half of the missing clones stem from an unresolved V gene, and the remainder is unexplained. Within this sample are about 190,000 clones, with under 90% of them counted one time only. Clones ranked in the top ten supply around 7% of the sample. The sequenced sample consisted of peripheral blood. These receptors were taken from a man aged 35 to 55 with acute or convalescent COVID-19.

The chain employs TRBV27 and TRBJ2-7; TRBD2 might be the D (5 bases). Germline CDR1 and CDR2: MNHEY and SMNVEV (reference sequence). Trimming cost V 2 bases and J 8 bases, with 13 bases left between them. There are 13 residues in the CDR3. In nucleotides, the CDR3 is TGTGCCAGCAGTTTAAAGGGAGAGCTTCAGCAGTACTTC. Protein product: CASSLKGELQQYF.

This clone is a singleton in its sample. The chain employs TRBV9 and TRBJ2-5; tentative D call: TRBD2 (6 bases). Germline V gene lookup returns CDR1 SGDLS and CDR2 YYNGEE. This CDR3 spans 13 amino acids. V dropped 6 bases and J dropped 7 bases, with 16 bases sitting between them. The CDR3 sequence is CASNRGGAGTQYF. In nucleotides, the CDR3 is TGTGCCAGCAACCGGGGCGGGGCCGGGACCCAGTACTTC.

V usage is TRBV5-8 and J usage is TRBJ2-1; no clear D. This CDR3 spans 14 amino acids. CDR1 is SGHTS and CDR2 is YDEGEE in the germline V gene. Trimming shortened V by 1 base and J by 1 base, and 6 bases separated the two germline ends. This CDR3 is CASSLRFSYNEQFF. The CDR3 DNA is TGTGCCAGCAGCTTGCGTTTTTCCTACAATGAGCAGTTCTTC.

The V call is TRBV3-1 (or the pseudogene TRBV3-2), the J call TRBJ2-5; D is uncertain. Trimming stripped 2 bases from V and 1 base from J, with 11 bases between. CDR3 length equals 15 residues. In germline, CDR1 is LGHDT, CDR2 YNNKEL (reference sequence). The CDR3 reads CASSQSRWAQETQYF. In DNA form, the CDR3 reads TGTGCCAGCAGCCAATCCCGCTGGGCCCAAGAGACCCAGTACTTC.

The chain is built from TRBV28 and TRBJ1-2; D gene ambiguous. Trimming shortened V by 8 bases and J by 2 bases, and 24 bases separated the two germline ends. CDR1 and CDR2 (germline): MDHEN, SYDVKM. CDR3 size: 17 residues. CDR3 bases: TGTGCCAGCGCGAGAGGTGCAGGATTCGGAGGGAACTATGGCTACACCTTC. This codes for CASARGAGFGGNYGYTF.

The chain employs TRBV7-7 and TRBJ2-3, with TRBD1 identical over 9 bases. Unmatched junction bases numbered 9, after V lost 5 bases and J lost 6 bases. Germline V gives CDR1 SSHAT, CDR2 FNYEAQ (reference sequence). CDR3 size: 15 residues. CDR3 coding DNA: TGTGCCAGCAGCCTTGGGACAGGGAGCATGGATACGCAGTATTTT. Residues: CASSLGTGSMDTQYF.

The J gene is TRBJ2-3, the V gene TRBV18; 9 bases are shared with TRBD1. The length of the CDR3 is 15 residues. The trim removed 3 bases at V and 8 bases at J, leaving 9 bases unmatched. Germline values: CDR1 KGHSH, CDR2 LQKENI. The CDR3 loop is CASSPNLQGAGTQYF. The CDR3 DNA follows: TGTGCCAGCTCACCGAACTTACAGGGGGCTGGTACGCAGTATTTT.

This chain links TRBV6-5 with TRBJ2-7, with 10 bases that match TRBD1. Losses at the gene ends were 6 bases for V and 2 bases for J; bases not matched to a gene: 7. Germline CDR1 reads MNHEY; CDR2 reads SVGAGI. The CDR3 has 15 residues. The CDR3 coding sequence is TGTGCCAGCAGCCAATTAGGGACAGGGGCCTACGAGCAGTACTTC. Its protein is CASSQLGTGAYEQYF.

J is TRBJ2-6 and V is TRBV10-3; D may be TRBD1 (5 bases). The length of the CDR3 is 15 residues. Germline V gives CDR1 ENHRY, CDR2 SYGVKD. V lost 7 bases, J lost 0 bases, and 10 bases lay in between. Here the CDR3 reads CAIKGESSGANVLTF. DNA for the CDR3: TGTGCCATCAAAGGGGAAAGCTCTGGGGCCAACGTCCTGACTTTC.

This clone came up a few times. This rearrangement joins TRBV6-6 to TRBJ1-2; 7 bases match TRBD1. CDR1 MNHNY and CDR2 SVGAGI come from the germline V gene (reference sequence). The CDR3 runs to 13 residues. V lost 5 bases to trimming and J lost 8 bases; unmatched junction nucleotides: 8. CDR3 region: CASSLRDRIGYTF. The CDR3, as DNA: TGTGCCAGCAGTCTCCGGGACAGAATAGGCTACACCTTC.

The chain combines TRBV10-1 with TRBJ2-3, with 7 nucleotides matching TRBD2. Germline loops: CDR1 WNHNN, CDR2 SYGVQD (reference sequence). This CDR3 contains 15 residues. J was trimmed by 5 bases and V by 3 bases; bases with no gene match: 8. CDR3 sequence (DNA): TGCGCCAGCAGTGATGTACGTGCGGGGGAAGATACGCAGTATTTT. This gives the protein CASSDVRAGEDTQYF.

The chain combines TRBV14 with TRBJ2-3, with 7 bases matching TRBD2. There are 16 residues in the CDR3. The V gene's germline CDR1 is SGHDN and CDR2 FVKESK. V lost 3 bases and J lost 2; bases outside the gene matches: 8. The CDR3 loop reads CASSHLTSRSTDTQYF. Written as DNA, the CDR3 is TGTGCCAGCAGCCACCTGACTAGCAGATCCACAGATACGCAGTATTTT.

The CDR3 DNA reads as TGCGCCAGCAGCTTGGCCAGGGACAGGGATGGCTACACCTTC. Protein product: CASSLARDRDGYTF. This chain links TRBV5-1 with TRBJ1-2; TRBD1 agrees at 9 bases. Germline CDR1 is SGHRS and CDR2 is YFSETQ. The CDR3 loop spans 14 amino acids. V lost 0 bases, J lost 6 bases, and 3 bases stayed unmatched.

The rearrangement uses TRBV4-3 and TRBJ2-1, with D unclear. The CDR3 extends over 14 amino acids. The germline V gene encodes CDR1 LGHNA and CDR2 YSLEER. Trimming shortened V by 0 bases and J by 6 bases, and 9 bases separated the two germline ends. In nucleotides, the CDR3 is TGCGCCAGCAGCCAAGATACGCTCGGCAATGAGCAGTTCTTC. This encodes CASSQDTLGNEQFF.

The genes are TRBV7-2 and TRBJ2-5; D remains unclear. Trimming pared 4 bases from V and 5 bases from J, leaving 8 bases between. Germline V gives CDR1 SGHTA, CDR2 FQGNSA. The length of the CDR3 is 12 residues. The CDR3: CASSSGRETQYF. The CDR3 DNA reads TGTGCCAGCAGCTCAGGTCGGGAGACCCAGTACTTC.

The chain employs TRBV11-3 and TRBJ2-3, with 13 bases lining up with TRBD2. Germline CDR1 and CDR2: SGHNT and YENEEA. The CDR3 is made up of 18 amino acids. V lost 4 bases, J lost 1 base, and 8 bases stayed unmatched. Here the CDR3 reads CASSSGTSGVAGTDTQYF. Here the CDR3 DNA reads TGTGCCAGCAGCTCAGGGACTAGCGGGGTTGCCGGCACAGATACGCAGTATTTT.

The rearrangement links TRBV4-1 to TRBJ2-1, with 8 bases lining up with TRBD2. V shed 0 bases and J 5 bases; nucleotides not matched to a gene: 12. The germline V gene encodes CDR1 MGHRA and CDR2 YSYEKL. This CDR3 contains 18 residues. This CDR3 is CASSQDRRDGGGHNEQFF. CDR3 coding DNA: TGCGCCAGCAGCCAAGATCGGAGGGACGGGGGGGGCCACAATGAGCAGTTCTTC.

The chain joins TRBV5-1 to TRBJ2-7; weak D call: TRBD2 (6 bases). Germline values: CDR1 SGHRS, CDR2 YFSETQ. V shed 3 bases and J shed 6 bases, with 19 bases lying between them. This CDR3 region has 15 residues. CDR3 DNA sequence: TGCGCCAGCAGCTGGACGGGGGAAGGGGAGTTCGAGCAGTACTTC. Translated: CASSWTGEGEFEQYF.

The chain carries TRBV7-9 and TRBJ1-6, with 7 bases lining up with TRBD1. Germline V gene data show CDR1 as SEHNR and CDR2 as FQNEAQ (reference sequence). This CDR3 has 14 residues. V gave up 4 bases and J gave up 7 bases; unmatched junction bases: 4. CDR3 residues: CASSSTGSNSPLHF. The CDR3 DNA sequence: TGTGCCAGCAGCTCGACAGGGAGCAATTCACCCCTCCACTTT.

The rearrangement uses TRBV28 and TRBJ1-6, with 7 bases matching TRBD1. Germline loops: CDR1 MDHEN, CDR2 SYDVKM. The J segment lost 0 bases and the V segment lost 5 bases, leaving 4 bases of the junction unmatched. The CDR3 is made up of 16 amino acids. The CDR3 DNA reads TGTGCCAGCAGTCCGACAGGGAGCTCCTATAATTCACCCCTCCACTTT. This sequence encodes CASSPTGSSYNSPLHF.

This clone was detected once. The chain employs TRBV7-2 and TRBJ1-5, with a possible D match to TRBD1 (5 bases). This CDR3 is built from 14 residues. Germline loops: CDR1 SGHTA, CDR2 FQGNSA. Trimming took 5 bases from V and 3 from J, leaving 11 bases between them. The CDR3 coding sequence is TGTGCCAGCAGCAAAGGGGCAGTCAATCAGCCCCAGCATTTT. Translating gives CASSKGAVNQPQHF.

This rearrangement joins TRBV3-1 (or the pseudogene TRBV3-2) to TRBJ2-7, with TRBD1 as a possible D gene (5 bases). V was cut by 4 bases and J by 5 bases, with 15 bases left in between. CDR1 LGHDT and CDR2 YNNKEL come from the germline V gene (reference sequence). The CDR3 length is 14 residues. In DNA form, the CDR3 reads TGTGCCAGCAGCCCGTGGAAGGGGTCCCACGAGCAGTACTTC. Translating gives CASSPWKGSHEQYF.

The V and J genes are TRBV19 and TRBJ1-2; weak D call: TRBD1 (5 bases). CDR3 length: 14 residues. Germline CDR1 and CDR2: LNHDA and SQIVND (reference sequence). V was cut by 5 bases and J by 7 bases, with 17 bases left in between. CDR3: CASSSSRGFGGYTF. CDR3 nucleotides: TGTGCCAGTAGTTCATCACGGGGGTTCGGTGGCTACACCTTC.

A single count supports this clone. The rearrangement uses TRBV11-2 and TRBJ2-6, with TRBD1 identical over 8 bases. This CDR3 comprises 17 residues. The ends lost 3 bases at V and 0 bases at J; junction bases unmatched: 4. CDR1 is SGHAT, CDR2 FQNNGV, per germline. This CDR3 is CASSFRGLSSGANVLTF. In DNA form, the CDR3 reads TGTGCCAGCAGCTTCAGGGGGCTAAGCTCTGGGGCCAACGTCCTGACTTTC.

The CDR3 sequence: CASSVGGGAGDEQFF. In nucleotides, the CDR3 is TGTGCCAGCAGTGTAGGCGGGGGGGCCGGGGATGAGCAGTTCTTC. The chain is built from TRBV2 and TRBJ2-1, with 9 nucleotides matching TRBD2. The V segment lost 4 bases and the J segment 8 bases; nucleotides outside the gene matches: 9. The CDR3 sequence is 15 residues long. Per germline, CDR1 SNHLY and CDR2 FYNNEI.

The chain has TRBV19 and TRBJ2-3, with TRBD2 identical over 8 bases. The CDR3 spans 16 residues. J was trimmed by 0 bases and V by 6 bases; bases with no gene match: 8. Germline CDR1 is LNHDA and CDR2 is SQIVND (reference sequence). CDR3 protein: CASSLLAGGSTDTQYF. The CDR3 DNA follows: TGTGCCAGTAGCCTCCTAGCGGGCGGCAGCACAGATACGCAGTATTTT.

The chain links TRBV19 to TRBJ1-1; 8 bases are shared with TRBD1. The CDR3 is 14 residues long. V shed 8 bases and J 4 bases; nucleotides not matched to a gene: 9. CDR1 and CDR2 from the germline V gene are LNHDA and SQIVND (reference sequence). CDR3 bases: TGTGCCAGTTGTAGACAGGGGCGGCTCACTGAAGCTTTCTTT. Protein: CASCRQGRLTEAFF.

This chain connects TRBV5-1 to TRBJ2-6; D perhaps matches TRBD1 (5 bases). Germline V gene sequence: CDR1 SGHRS, CDR2 YFSETQ. This CDR3 spans 14 amino acids. Trimming removed 6 bases at V and 0 bases at J, with 7 bases between. DNA for the CDR3: TGCGCCAGCACCGACAGCTCTGGGGCCAACGTCCTGACTTTC. The encoded protein is CASTDSSGANVLTF.

The rearrangement uses TRBV27 and TRBJ2-1, with 11 nucleotides matching TRBD2. Germline V CDR1 and CDR2: MNHEY, SMNVEV (reference sequence). This CDR3 is built from 17 residues. V was clipped by 4 bases and J by 7 bases; unmatched bases: 12. DNA for the CDR3: TGTGCCAGCAGTTCTAGACTAGCGGGGCCCCGGGCGAATGAGCAGTTCTTC. The encoded protein is CASSSRLAGPRANEQFF.

The genes are TRBV2 and TRBJ1-2, with 10 bases identical to TRBD1. The CDR3 runs 13 residues. Germline trimming cut 6 bases from V and 6 bases from J; bases unmatched to any gene: 4. Germline lookup yields CDR1 SNHLY and CDR2 FYNNEI. The CDR3 coding sequence is TGTGCCAGCAGGGAGGGGACAGGGGATGGCTACACCTTC. It codes for CASREGTGDGYTF. The complete variable domain, with remaining parts taken from reference TRBV2 and TRBJ1-2, reads EPEVTQTPSHQVTQMGQEVILRCVPISNHLYFYWYRQILGQKVEFLVSFYNNEISEKSEIFDDQFSVERPDGSNFTLKIRSTKLEDSAMYFCASREGTGDGYTFGSGTRLTVV.